This T cell receptor beta chain was recorded in a study of cytomegalovirus exposure and HLA in healthy donors (dated by TCRdb to 2015 to 2018). For the study in its entirety: An earlier analysis of 587 of the donors reported approximately 300 Gb of sequence data and 117 million unique TCR beta sequences from 150 million to 200 million T cells. Roughly 310 gigabases of sequencing data and some 85 million unique TCR sequences were included in an early release covering under 650 HLA-typed donors. The genetic ancestry cluster associated with self-reported Caucasian donors included about four fifths of the 350 to 500 genotyped donors. The study aimed to test whether cataloging public T cell receptors could reveal signatures of past pathogen exposure. The study profiled the T cell repertoires of under 850 subjects by immunosequencing and related them to cytomegalovirus serostatus. A separate validation cohort of roughly 120 different subjects was used in addition to the approximately 700-subject first cohort. To predict cytomegalovirus infection status, the study combined high-throughput TCR immunosequencing, statistical association of individual TCRs with disease status, and machine learning. A later analysis re-analyzed previously published TCR beta repertoires from 650 to 800 donors and added high-resolution HLA genotyping to study TCR occurrence patterns. Rather than using new phenotypic data, the later analysis identified candidate immune exposures from TCR beta sequences and from how often those sequences occurred across donors. An earlier analysis of around 540 of the donors applied high-throughput TCR beta sequencing to assess whether each TCR beta V gene segment acted as functional or pseudogenic. Donor age, sex, ethnicity and CMV serostatus were compiled alongside the repertoire data. In a later genetic analysis, genome-wide SNP genotypes for about 65% of the roughly 700 donors were used, and that subset was treated as a discovery cohort. All discovery cohort repertoires had been generated using a single sequencing platform. HLA typing included class I and class II loci at four-digit resolution. Typing coverage varied by locus: about 620-640 donors for A, B, C, DRB1 and DQB1; roughly 500 for DQA1; nearly 610 for DPA1; more than 450 for DPB1. Four or five DR-DQ haplotypes were handled as single units for association and clustering because linkage in the cohort was strong. Across 300 to 400 genotyped donors of the cohort, an average of roughly 230,000 unique TCR beta nucleotide sequences per donor were sequenced, and approximately 17% of those sequences were non-productive. Summary of the overall study and its limitations: It was suggested by the authors that the approach could potentially be generalized to other disease states and immunological phenotypes. Linkage disequilibrium might explain the correlated functional status among segregating V segments, but an unknown experimental factor could not be ruled out. In the study, 150 to 200 TCR beta chains were listed as associated with cytomegalovirus. In a later analysis, the rate of TCR association differed among HLA loci, with DRB1 alleles having the most associated TCRs and HLA-C alleles having the fewest. Most TCR sequences were observed very rarely across donors, whereas some public TCRs were present in many individuals. Because HLA typing was unavailable for some donors at each locus, only the typed subset was used in association tests. The only immune exposure information available for the cohort was CMV serostatus. Only TCR beta chains were sequenced in this cohort, and the absence of alpha or paired-chain data limited detectable features. A later analysis found that most CMV-associated TCR beta chains appeared HLA-restricted, with HLA associations seemingly driven largely by CMV exposure. In vitro tests confirmed that three of the cytomegalovirus-associated TCR beta chains recognize cytomegalovirus antigens. Several of the top co-occurrence clusters appeared to be linked to parvovirus B19, influenza, CMV and Epstein-Barr virus, according to a later analysis. Specific HLA alleles were associated with over 15,000 TCR beta sequences at a false discovery rate of 0.05 in a later analysis. In an earlier analysis of about 600 of the donors, most TCR beta V segments appeared in productive rearrangements about 87% or about 30% of the time, broadly matching IMGT annotations. Compared with the roughly 700-donor mean, donors in an Asian-associated ancestry cluster had fewer N-insertions in productive TCRs, according to a later genetic analysis. In both the original and validation cohorts, the classifier was reported to diagnose cytomegalovirus status with high specificity and sensitivity. In a later genetic analysis, a missense DCLRE1C variant was associated with V-gene and J-gene trimming of TCR beta chains, and the association was replicated in an independent cohort. A further reported finding was that TCR beta sequences accurately predicted the HLA-A and HLA-B alleles for most subjects in the first cohort. Presence/absence analyses assumed roughly uniform sequencing depth across donors, an assumption that may not hold. In a later analysis, HLA-associated TCR beta chains showed more clonal expansion and lower generation probabilities than non-associated chains that were equally common. When HLA alleles, especially DR and DQ, strongly co-occurred, attributing TCR associations to individual alleles was difficult. The earlier analysis of 587 of the donors excluded 15 to 20 rarely observed V segments, including chromosome 9 orphons, because counts were too low. A group of highly shared sequence variants was considered likely to be a technical artifact of the sequencing pipeline.

A note on this clone: It has no known antigen specificity. Its ends do not fully match the called genes, so a read error is possible.

In total, roughly 710 healthy bone marrow donors made up the cohort. Cohort members were all nominally healthy when sampled, although unrecorded immune exposures were likely present. The donor was CMV seropositive and was included in the group of 270 or so seropositive cohort members. Each donor provided a peripheral blood sample, and peripheral blood mononuclear cells were used for TCR beta sequencing. Genomic DNA extraction from the blood cell samples was performed with the Qiagen DNeasy Blood Extraction Kit. The library was produced with the immunoSEQ multiplex PCR assay. For the multiplex PCR, a mixture combining 60 forward primers for TCR Vbeta segments and 13 reverse primers for TCR Jbeta segments was used. The CDR3 region of rearranged TCR beta genes was amplified from genomic DNA by a multiplex PCR assay. The amplified TCR beta libraries were sequenced on the Illumina HiSeq System as 87-base-pair reads. Under the source paper's analysis protocol: A later analysis counted some 80 million unique TCR beta chains across the 666 repertoires, and around 12 million of these chains were shared by at least two donors. To remove PCR and sequencing errors, raw reads were error-corrected and collapsed into unique sequences using a nearest-neighbor algorithm that merged closely related sequences. To assign V, D and J gene segments, CDR3 sequences were aligned to IMGT reference sequences. For a sequence to be retained, a match of at least six nucleotides to both a V gene segment and a J gene segment was required. A rearrangement counted as productive if the CDR3 had no stop codons and remained in frame with V and J, and every other rearrangement counted as non-productive. Following IMGT convention, CDR3 was defined as the stretch from the second conserved V-encoded cysteine up to the conserved J-encoded phenylalanine. The earlier analysis of fewer than 700 of the donors excluded sequences that lacked an unambiguous match to a single V gene segment. In an earlier analysis of 587 of the donors, a V segment was called functional when productive rearrangements were above 56.7%, and segregating when the standard deviation between donors exceeded 5%. A statistical classification framework was built for diagnosing cytomegalovirus status from the catalog of TCR beta chain sequences. In a later analysis, V and J genes were assigned by comparing TCR nucleotide sequences against IMGT/GENE-DB human TR gene sequences. The TCRdist pipeline was used in a later analysis to assign CDR3 sequences and most-parsimonious VDJ recombination scenarios. In a later analysis, every TCR beta chain was defined by the combination of its CDR3 amino acid sequence and its V-gene family, and reads without a unique V-gene family were dropped. To address suspected cross-contamination and a sequencing artifact, a later analysis removed 550 to 750 highly shared, low-generation-probability nucleotide sequences. A later analysis calculated a clonal expansion index for each public chain from normalized within-repertoire ranks of inferred template counts. In a later analysis, generation probabilities were computed with a VDJ recombination model fitted to out-of-frame rearrangements, and the resulting probabilities were checked against IGoR. A later analysis scored TCR-TCR, TCR-HLA and TCR-CMV co-occurrence with hypergeometric tests, applying a repertoire-size bias correction to TCR pairs. A later analysis estimated false discovery rates by permuting HLA or CMV assignments 20 times. A later analysis grouped co-occurring TCRs with DBSCAN, adding TCRdist sequence similarity when clustering within HLA-allele-positive subsets. Co-occurrence clustering excluded repertoires with fewer than 30,000 or more than 120,000 public chains, plus five with anomalous nucleotide sharing. Held by TCRdb, this immuneACCESS table contains in-frame sequences only and omits some clones. Under half of the omission traces to an unresolved V gene where checked; the cause of the rest is unknown. The V and J calls and clone size are taken from that table; D and trimming were inferred from the DNA. This sample lists around 76,000 clones; around four fifths were detected once. Approximately 9% of the sample is in the top ten clones.

Sequencing used PBMCs. The clonotype was recovered from a woman between 35 and 50 years old in good health and CMV-seropositive.

The CDR3 amino acid sequence is: CGDGGGNYGYTF. Read as DNA, the sequence is TGCGGGGACGGGGGAGGGAACTATGGCTACACCTTC. The chain joins TRBV2 to TRBJ1-2; the D segment could be TRBD1, given 5 matching bases. From cysteine to phenylalanine, the CDR3 is 12 amino acids long. The kept DNA is CDR3 alone, 36 bases in frame from the first base. CDR1 and CDR2, per the germline V gene, are SNHLY and FYNNEI.